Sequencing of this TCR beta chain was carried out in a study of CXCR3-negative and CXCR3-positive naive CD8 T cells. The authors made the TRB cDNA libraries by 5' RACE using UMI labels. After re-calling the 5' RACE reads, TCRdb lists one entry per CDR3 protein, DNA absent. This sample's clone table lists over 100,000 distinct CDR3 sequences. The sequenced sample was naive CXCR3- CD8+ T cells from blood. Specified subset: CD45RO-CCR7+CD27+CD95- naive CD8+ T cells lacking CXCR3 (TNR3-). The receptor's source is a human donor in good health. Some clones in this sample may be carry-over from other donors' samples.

This chain's CDR3 is CSARDLLAGAYEQYF. This chain links TRBV20-1 with TRBJ2-7; TCRdb's D call, TRBD1, is unchecked because there is no DNA. Germline V gene lookup returns CDR1 DFQATT and CDR2 SNEGSKA (reference sequence). There are 15 residues in the CDR3.